The TCR beta chain under discussion was sequenced for a study of blood T cells in healthy people across ages. Study details: About one barcoded beta molecule per two T cells was captured by template switching. General observations from the study: The study could not conclusively compare naive and antigen-experienced cells, given its unsorted PBMCs. A roughly linear fall in TCR beta diversity per million T cells was seen with increasing age.

The CDR3 contains 16 residues. The germline V and J ends were trimmed by 0 bases and 4 bases, with 15 bases remaining between them. The germline V gene has CDR1 LGHNA and CDR2 YNFKEQ. Details on this clonotype: What it recognizes is unknown.

The second PCR ran about 6 to 11 cycles with a sample-barcoded 5' primer and J-beta primers. A single record per CDR3 protein comes from TCRdb applying MiXCR to the 5' RACE reads. Seen here are 800,000 or so distinct CDR3 sequences, around 25% observed once, and the top ten hold approximately 4%. In addition, the sample was reused for a study of T cells of mothers and their children. In that study: Each child contributed 3.1 million or so TCR beta CDR3 reads, while each mother contributed over 9.5 million.

The V call is TRBV4-2, the J call TRBJ1-2, with D tentatively TRBD1 (6 bases). Sequencing was carried out using blood. The source of this sequence is a boy between 10 and 17 years old in good health. The CDR3 DNA is TGTGCCAGCAGCCAAGAGGGTTCCGGGGGCTTCTATGGCTACACCTTC. This gives the protein CASSQEGSGGFYGYTF.